This TCR beta chain was profiled in a study of blood T cell repertoires in COVID-19. At the level of the study: Samples came from the United States, Italy and Spain, spanning acute and convalescent COVID-19.

The V and J ends lost 3 bases and 4 bases, in that order; junction bases with no gene match: 12. This CDR3 comprises 17 residues. Germline V gives CDR1 KGHDR, CDR2 SFDVKD. The method was immunoSEQ multiplex PCR; TCRdb's version includes in-frame clones alone and lacks a portion of them. The sample has fewer than 400,000 clones; approximately 91% are singletons. Living in about two dozen US areas, the participants were between about 18 and 100 years of age. Clinical history as reported by participants underpinned cohort assignment. Within the 2 weeks before study entry, each person in the exposed group met a COVID-19 case.

Source material: PBMCs or T cells enriched from blood (not recorded which). This clonotype was sampled from a woman aged 30 to 39 who had been exposed to COVID-19. The V call is TRBV24-1, the J call TRBJ2-5; 8 bases fit TRBD1. This CDR3 is CATSDPRGQGSRETQYF. DNA of the CDR3: TGTGCCACCAGTGATCCACGCGGACAGGGTTCGCGAGAGACCCAGTACTTC.